This TCR beta chain was found in a study of long-term antiretroviral therapy in people with HIV. The authors ran the immunoSEQ assay, v3.0, at survey level. This table comes from immunoSEQ multiplex PCR, and its TCRdb copy is limited to in-frame clones, with some not included. The sample lists 34,000 or so clones; roughly 82% were seen once. Trimming removed 2 bases from V and 13 bases from J; junction bases left unmatched: 12. The CDR3 is made up of 14 amino acids. Germline CDR1 MDHEN, CDR2 SYDVKM. Cryopreserved PBMC numbered roughly 1-10 million per sample before DNA extraction. V is TRBV28 and J is TRBJ2-5, with 8 bases aligning to TRBD1. This sequence was found in a man in his late teens or twenties with HIV. Sequencing used unsorted PBMCs, obtained 0.6 years after starting antiretroviral therapy. The DNA for the CDR3 is TGTGCCAGCAGTTTACCGCAAGACCGGGACAGGCCGTACTTC. It codes for CASSLPQDRDRPYF.